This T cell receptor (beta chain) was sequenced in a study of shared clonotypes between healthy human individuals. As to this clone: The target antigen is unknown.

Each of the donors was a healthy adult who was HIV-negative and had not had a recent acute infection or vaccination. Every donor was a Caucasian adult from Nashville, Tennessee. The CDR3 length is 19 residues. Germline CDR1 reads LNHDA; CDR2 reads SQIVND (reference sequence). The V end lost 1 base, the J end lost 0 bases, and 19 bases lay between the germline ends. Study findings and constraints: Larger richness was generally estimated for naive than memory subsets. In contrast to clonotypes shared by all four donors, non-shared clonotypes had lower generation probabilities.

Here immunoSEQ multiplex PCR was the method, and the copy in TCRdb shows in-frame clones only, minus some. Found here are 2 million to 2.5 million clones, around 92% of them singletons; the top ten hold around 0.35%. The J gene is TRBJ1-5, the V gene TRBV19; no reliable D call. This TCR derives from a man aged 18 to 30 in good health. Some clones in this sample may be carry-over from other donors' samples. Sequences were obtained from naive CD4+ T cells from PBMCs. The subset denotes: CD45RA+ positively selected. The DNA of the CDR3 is TGTGCCAGTAGTATAGTGGGTTTAGGGCGAGCTAATAGCAATCAGCCCCAGCATTTT. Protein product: CASSIVGLGRANSNQPQHF. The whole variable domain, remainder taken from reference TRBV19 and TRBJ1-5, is DGGITQSPKYLFRKEGQNVTLSCEQNLNHDAMYWYRQDPGQGLRLIYYSQIVNDFQKGDIAEGYSVSREKKESFPLTVTSAQKNPTAFYLCASSIVGLGRANSNQPQHFGDGTRLSIL.